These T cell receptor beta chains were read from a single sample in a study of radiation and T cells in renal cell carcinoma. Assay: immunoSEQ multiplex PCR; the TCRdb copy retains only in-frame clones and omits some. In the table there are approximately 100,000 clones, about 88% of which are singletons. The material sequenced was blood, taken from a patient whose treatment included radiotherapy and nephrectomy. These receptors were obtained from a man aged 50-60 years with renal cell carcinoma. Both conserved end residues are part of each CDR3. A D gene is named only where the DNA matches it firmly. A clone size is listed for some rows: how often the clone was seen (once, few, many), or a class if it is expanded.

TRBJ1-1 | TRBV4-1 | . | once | TGCGCCAGCAGCCAAGATCGGGCGGGGGCAGACACTGAAGCTTTCTTT | CASSQDRAGADTEAFF
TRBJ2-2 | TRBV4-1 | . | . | TGCGCCAGCAGCCAAGAAAGGAGGGGGCTAAGGGACACCGGGGAGCTGTTTTTT | CASSQERRGLRDTGELFF
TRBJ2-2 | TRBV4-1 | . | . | TGCGCCAGCAGCCAAGATCCCCCCTCCGGGTATACCGGGGAGCTGTTTTTT | CASSQDPPSGYTGELFF
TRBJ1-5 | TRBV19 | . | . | TGTGCCAGTAGGGTCAGTCAAAATCAGCCCCAGCATTTT | CASRVSQNQPQHF
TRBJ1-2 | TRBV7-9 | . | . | TGTGCCAGCAGCTTAGCCGTGGGCGGCTATGGCTACACCTTC | CASSLAVGGYGYTF
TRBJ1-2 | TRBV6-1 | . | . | TGTGCCAGCAATGACGGCGACTATGGCTACACCTTC | CASNDGDYGYTF
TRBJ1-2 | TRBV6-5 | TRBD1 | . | TGTGCCAGCAGGACCGGGACAGGGGGTCGTGGCTACACCTTC | CASRTGTGGRGYTF
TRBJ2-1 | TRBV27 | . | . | TGTGCCAGCAGTTTAGAGGGTTCAGATGAGCAGTTCTTC | CASSLEGSDEQFF
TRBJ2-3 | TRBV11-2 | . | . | TGTGCCAGCAGCTTAGGGAACACAGGACTTAGCACAGATACGCAGTATTTT | CASSLGNTGLSTDTQYF
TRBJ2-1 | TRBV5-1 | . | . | TGCGCCAGCAGCACCGCAGGGGTTTACTACAATGAGCAGTTCTTC | CASSTAGVYYNEQFF
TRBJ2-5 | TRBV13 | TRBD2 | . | TGTGCCAGACCTAGCGGGAGGGCGGAGACCCAGTACTTC | CARPSGRAETQYF
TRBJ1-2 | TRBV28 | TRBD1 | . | TGTGCCAGCATAGGTGGGGGGACAGGGCGTTATGTTGGCTACACCTTC | CASIGGGTGRYVGYTF
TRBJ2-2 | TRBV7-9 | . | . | TGTGCCAGCACCACGGGTCTAGGGGAGCTGTTTTTT | CASTTGLGELFF
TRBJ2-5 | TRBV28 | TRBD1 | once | TGTGCCAGCAGGCCAACCGGGACAGGGGAGACCCAGTACTTC | CASRPTGTGETQYF
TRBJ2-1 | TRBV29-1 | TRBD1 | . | TGCAGCGTGAGGAGACAGGGGAGTTATGAGCAGTTCTTC | CSVRRQGSYEQFF
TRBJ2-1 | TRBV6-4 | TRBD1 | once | TGTGCCAGCAGTGAACAGGGGGCGACTGATCAGTTCTTC | CASSEQGATDQFF
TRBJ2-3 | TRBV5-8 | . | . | TGTGCCAGCAGCGCGGAGGAGGGGTACCCAGATACGCAGTATTTT | CASSAEEGYPDTQYF
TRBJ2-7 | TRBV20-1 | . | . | TGCAGTGCGGATTTTGGATACGAGCAGTACTTC | CSADFGYEQYF
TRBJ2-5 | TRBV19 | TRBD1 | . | TGTGCCAGTACCCCCGACAGGGGGCCAAGAGAGACCCAGTACTTC | CASTPDRGPRETQYF
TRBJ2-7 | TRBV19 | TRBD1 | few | TGTGCCAGTAGTTACACCGGGACAGGGTCCTACGAGCAGTACTTC | CASSYTGTGSYEQYF
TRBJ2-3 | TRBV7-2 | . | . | TGTGCCAGCAGCTTTTCCTTCGTGGCAGATACGCAGTATTTT | CASSFSFVADTQYF
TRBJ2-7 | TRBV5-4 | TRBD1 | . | TGTGCCAGCAGCTTGAGGACAGGGCCCGTCGAGCAGTACTTC | CASSLRTGPVEQYF
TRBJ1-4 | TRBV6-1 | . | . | TGTGCCAGCAGTGAAGGTGGCGTAGAAAAACTGTTTTTT | CASSEGGVEKLFF
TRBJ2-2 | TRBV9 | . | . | TGTGCCAGCAGCACTAGAGCGAACACCGGGGAGCTGTTTTTT | CASSTRANTGELFF
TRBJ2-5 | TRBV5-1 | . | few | TGCGCCAGCAGCATAGGGACCGGTCAACAAGAGACCCAGTACTTC | CASSIGTGQQETQYF
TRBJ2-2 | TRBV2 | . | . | TGTGCCAGCAGTGAGCGGGCAGGGGATACCGGGGAGCTGTTTTTT | CASSERAGDTGELFF
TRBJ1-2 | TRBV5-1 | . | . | TGCGCCAGCAGCTTTGAGAGGGGTGATGGCTACACCTTC | CASSFERGDGYTF
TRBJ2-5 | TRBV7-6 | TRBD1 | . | TGTGCCAGCAGCTTATACTCCCGGACAGGGCAAGAGACCCAGTACTTC | CASSLYSRTGQETQYF
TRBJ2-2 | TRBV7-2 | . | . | TGTGCCAGCAGCTTAGGGCCGGCTTCCAGGGGGGAGCTGTTTTTT | CASSLGPASRGELFF